These 23 T cell receptor beta chains were sequenced from one sample in a study of blood T cell repertoires in COVID-19. The data were produced by immunoSEQ multiplex PCR, yet TCRdb's version contains in-frame clones alone and is incomplete. The table lists tens of thousands of clones, about four fifths of them singletons. Sequencing was performed on peripheral blood. The receptor source for this set is a woman in her sixties with acute or convalescent COVID-19.

The sample holds a few counts of this clone. Additional DNA sequences in this sample encode the identical CDR3. The chain recombines TRBV3-1 (or the pseudogene TRBV3-2) with TRBJ2-5; 13 bases align to TRBD2. This CDR3 has 18 amino acids. Germline loops: CDR1 LGHDT, CDR2 YNNKEL (reference sequence). V was pared by 4 bases and J by 3 bases, with 11 bases of the junction left unmatched. The CDR3 sequence is CASSRIMTSGGMKETQYF. For the CDR3, the DNA is TGTGCCAGCAGCCGAATTATGACTAGCGGGGGGATGAAAGAGACCCAGTACTTC.

This clone has only a few counts. This chain joins TRBV29-1 and TRBJ1-2; D may be TRBD1 (6 bases). The CDR3 spans 11 residues. The germline CDR1 and CDR2 sequences are SQVTM and ANQGSEA. V lost 5 bases to trimming and J lost 6 bases, with 10 bases between them. CDR3 residues: CSVPGANGYTF. The CDR3 coding sequence is TGCAGCGTTCCAGGGGCGAATGGCTACACCTTC. The variable domain in full, completed from reference TRBV29-1 and TRBJ1-2, reads SAVISQKPSRDICQRGTSLTIQCQVDSQVTMMFWYRQQPGQSLTLIATANQGSEATYESGFVIDKFPISRPNLTFSTLTVSNMSPEDSSIYLCSVPGANGYTFGSGTRLTVV.

Details on this clone: An end of the junction does not agree with germline; a read error may underlie this. This chain uses TRBV7-7 with TRBJ1-1, with D maybe TRBD1 (6 bases). This CDR3 contains 13 residues. Germline V CDR1 and CDR2: SSHAT, FNYEAQ (reference sequence). In nucleotides, the CDR3 is TGTGCTAGCAGCAAGGACAGAGACACTGAAGCTTTCTTT. As protein: CASSKDRDTEAFF.

The J gene is TRBJ1-1, the V gene TRBV27; no firm D call. The ends were cut back, 6 bases at V and 0 bases at J, with 11 bases in the middle. The CDR3 spans 14 residues. From germline, CDR1 is MNHEY and CDR2 SMNVEV (reference sequence). CDR3 in amino acids: CASSTVGVNTEAFF. The CDR3 DNA is TGTGCCAGCAGCACCGTCGGGGTGAACACTGAAGCTTTCTTT.

This rearrangement joins TRBV6-4 to TRBJ2-1; TRBD2 matches at 10 bases. Germline V gene sequence: CDR1 MRHNA, CDR2 SNTAGT. The CDR3 sequence is 15 residues long. V lost 0 bases, J lost 4 bases, and 0 bases stayed unmatched. The CDR3 loop is CASSDSTSGYNEQFF. Written as DNA, the CDR3 is TGTGCCAGCAGTGACTCGACTAGCGGGTACAATGAGCAGTTCTTC.

The V gene is TRBV7-9, the J gene TRBJ2-5, with D perhaps TRBD2 (6 bases). CDR1 is SEHNR and CDR2 is FQNEAQ in the germline V gene (reference sequence). V was pared by 5 bases and J by 8 bases, with 24 bases between. This CDR3 spans 16 amino acids. CDR3 nucleotide sequence: TGTGCCAGCAGCGCTCGTGGGACTCCCGGCCGTGATACCCAGTACTTC. Its translation is CASSARGTPGRDTQYF.

V is TRBV7-8 and J is TRBJ1-4; 7 nucleotides agree with TRBD1. Germline V gene sequence: CDR1 SGHVS, CDR2 FQNEAQ. The CDR3 is 14 residues long. J lost 7 bases, V lost 5 bases, and 7 bases had no gene match. The CDR3 loop is CASSRTGGGEKLFF. In nucleotides, the CDR3 is TGTGCCAGCAGCCGGACAGGTGGAGGTGAAAAACTGTTTTTT.

The gene calls are TRBV6-5 and TRBJ1-1, with 8 bases that match TRBD1. The germline gives CDR1 MNHEY, CDR2 SVGAGI. Unmatched junction bases numbered 10, after V lost 10 bases and J lost 0 bases. CDR3 length: 15 amino acids. The CDR3: CAILIRTGLNTEAFF. CDR3 sequence (DNA): TGTGCCATATTGATACGGACAGGGCTGAACACTGAAGCTTTCTTT.

The CDR3 DNA follows: TGCGCCAGCAGCTTACCACAGGATAATTCACCCCTCCACTTT. Translating it yields CASSLPQDNSPLHF. The chain links TRBV5-1 to TRBJ1-6, with D maybe TRBD1 (5 bases). Per the germline V gene, CDR1 is SGHRS and CDR2 is YFSETQ. The CDR3 has 14 residues. V was shortened by 2 bases and J by 5 bases, with 8 bases between the two germline ends. The full variable domain, rest sourced from reference TRBV5-1 and TRBJ1-6, is KAGVTQTPRYLIKTRGQQVTLSCSPISGHRSVSWYQQTPGQGLQFLFEYFSETQRNKGNFPGRFSGRQFSNSRSEMNVSTLELGDSALYLCASSLPQDNSPLHFGNGTRLTVT.

The V call is TRBV3-1 (or the pseudogene TRBV3-2), the J call TRBJ1-1; D possibly corresponds to TRBD1 (6 bases). The CDR3 totals 15 residues. Germline V CDR1 and CDR2: LGHDT, YNNKEL (reference sequence). The V end lost 1 base, the J end lost 2 bases, and 11 bases lay between the germline ends. Written as DNA, the CDR3 is TGTGCCAGCAGCCAAGGAGTACAGGGAAACACTGAAGCTTTCTTT. Its translation is CASSQGVQGNTEAFF.

The rearrangement uses TRBV5-1 and TRBJ2-3; possibly TRBD1 for D (6 bases). The CDR3 length is 17 residues. V lost 3 bases and J lost 2, with 19 bases in between. Germline V gives CDR1 SGHRS, CDR2 YFSETQ. CDR3 in amino acids: CASSSQGRTVSTDTQYF. The CDR3 DNA reads as TGCGCCAGCAGCTCTCAGGGGCGAACAGTCTCCACAGATACGCAGTATTTT.

This clone was detected once. The CDR3 region is CASSAPQRGTDTQYF. DNA of the CDR3: TGCGCCAGCAGTGCCCCTCAGCGGGGCACAGATACGCAGTATTTT. The chain recombines TRBV10-2 with TRBJ2-3; the D gene is possibly TRBD2 (6 bases). Germline V CDR1 and CDR2: WSHSY, SAAADI. V was clipped by 4 bases and J by 1 base, with 12 bases between them. This CDR3 is built from 15 residues.

The chain employs TRBV27 and TRBJ1-1; D not certain. From germline, CDR1 is MNHEY and CDR2 SMNVEV (reference sequence). Trimming took off 5 bases at V and 1 base at J, with 17 bases between the two ends. CDR3 length: 16 residues. CDR3 region: CASSPPLGRENTEAFF. The CDR3 bases are TGTGCCAGCAGTCCTCCCCTGGGGAGGGAGAACACTGAAGCTTTCTTT.

The rearrangement links TRBV12-3 or TRBV12-4 to TRBJ2-5; 8 bases map to TRBD2. The V gene end was trimmed by 8 bases and the J gene end by 3 bases; junction bases not matched to a gene: 5. CDR3 length: 13 residues. This CDR3 is CASFLRGEETQYF. CDR3 in DNA: TGTGCCAGCTTTTTGCGGGGGGAAGAGACCCAGTACTTC.

The chain carries TRBV3-1 (or the pseudogene TRBV3-2) and TRBJ2-5, with 10 bases aligning to TRBD2. This CDR3 region has 18 residues. V gave up 2 bases and J gave up 1 base; unmatched junction bases: 10. CDR1 and CDR2 from the germline V gene are LGHDT and YNNKEL (reference sequence). The CDR3 loop reads CASSQMTRLAGLQETQYF. The CDR3 DNA is TGTGCCAGCAGCCAAATGACTAGACTAGCGGGCCTCCAAGAGACCCAGTACTTC.

The chain combines TRBV7-2 with TRBJ1-2, with 9 bases aligning to TRBD1. The V gene's germline CDR1 is SGHTA and CDR2 FQGNSA. J gave up 7 bases and V 6 bases, and 6 bases lay outside the gene matches. There are 13 residues in the CDR3. CDR3 nucleotide sequence: TGTGCCAGCAGTCCCGGGACAGGGTTTGGCTACACCTTC. Its translation: CASSPGTGFGYTF.

The chain has TRBV12-3 or TRBV12-4 and TRBJ1-1; possibly TRBD1 for D (5 bases). V lost 3 bases to trimming and J lost 4 bases, with 9 bases between them. The CDR3 totals 13 residues. The CDR3 bases are TGTGCCAGCAGTTTGGGGGGTTTCACTGAAGCTTTCTTT. This codes for CASSLGGFTEAFF.

This clone was seen just once. The chain combines TRBV5-1 with TRBJ1-1; D not resolved. V shed 1 base and J shed 7 bases, with 14 bases lying between them. CDR1 is SGHRS, CDR2 YFSETQ, per germline. The CDR3 runs 14 residues. CDR3 in amino acids: CASSLSPTDLEAFF. CDR3 DNA sequence: TGCGCCAGCAGCTTGTCTCCCACAGATCTTGAAGCTTTCTTT.

The gene calls are TRBV19 and TRBJ1-6, with TRBD1 identical over 7 bases. J gave up 10 bases and V 9 bases, and 12 bases lay outside the gene matches. The CDR3 sequence is 14 residues long. In germline, CDR1 is LNHDA, CDR2 SQIVND (reference sequence). The CDR3 spells CASSTTGDQSPLHF. The CDR3 region has the DNA TGTGCCAGCAGCACTACAGGGGATCAATCACCCCTCCACTTT.

The V and J genes are TRBV5-6 and TRBJ1-2; 11 bases fit TRBD1. CDR3 length equals 15 residues. Losses at the gene ends were 4 bases for V and 8 bases for J; bases not matched to a gene: 10. CDR1 and CDR2 from the germline V gene are SGHDT and YYEEEE. The CDR3 nucleotides read TGTGCCAGCAGCCGCAGCCGGACAGGGGGCATAGGCTACACCTTC. It encodes CASSRSRTGGIGYTF.

This clone appeared a few times. The chain employs TRBV5-1 and TRBJ1-5, with 10 bases aligning to TRBD1. Germline CDR1 is SGHRS and CDR2 is YFSETQ. This CDR3 has 14 residues. Trimming removed 0 bases from V and 8 bases from J; junction bases left unmatched: 2. The CDR3 DNA is TGCGCCAGCAGCTTGGGCGGGACAGGGGAGCCCCAGCATTTT. Its protein product is CASSLGGTGEPQHF.

The J gene is TRBJ1-6, the V gene TRBV2, with TRBD1 identical over 7 bases. CDR1 is SNHLY, CDR2 FYNNEI, per germline. The CDR3 extends over 17 amino acids. V dropped 5 bases and J dropped 0; count of bases not matched to a gene: 7. This CDR3 reads CASSYRGSSSYNSPLHF. The CDR3 region has the DNA TGTGCCAGCAGTTACAGGGGAAGTAGCTCCTATAATTCACCCCTCCACTTT.

The chain links TRBV7-2 to TRBJ1-2; 9 positions agree with TRBD1. This CDR3 is 14 amino acids long. Germline assignment: CDR1 SGHTA and CDR2 FQGNSA. Trimming took 5 bases from V and 4 from J; bases not matched to a gene: 5. CDR3 in amino acids: CASSQSTGGYGYTF. The DNA of the CDR3 is TGTGCCAGCAGCCAATCGACAGGGGGCTATGGCTACACCTTC.